Included here is one TCR beta chain sequence, with context. The data are from a study of neurological immune-mediated disorders. Each CDR3 protein is one row after TCRdb ran MiXCR on the 5' RACE reads. The data contain 45,000 or so distinct CDR3 sequences, 10% to 15% of them seen just once; the ten biggest clones take up roughly 1.2%. From germline, CDR1 is SGHDT and CDR2 YYEEEE. CDR3 length: 14 residues. The V end lost 6 bases, the J end lost 1 base, and 13 bases lay between the germline ends. Maryland, USA blood bank volunteers served as healthy controls. Unsorted libraries used 2 million PBMCs kept at -80 degrees C.

This clonotype was obtained from a female donor in good health. Material for sequencing was PBMCs. The J gene is TRBJ1-1, the V gene TRBV5-6; a weak D match, TRBD1 (6 bases). The CDR3 coding sequence is TGTGCCAGCACCCCGGGGGGCGGGAACACTGAAGCTTTCTTT. Residues: CASTPGGGNTEAFF.